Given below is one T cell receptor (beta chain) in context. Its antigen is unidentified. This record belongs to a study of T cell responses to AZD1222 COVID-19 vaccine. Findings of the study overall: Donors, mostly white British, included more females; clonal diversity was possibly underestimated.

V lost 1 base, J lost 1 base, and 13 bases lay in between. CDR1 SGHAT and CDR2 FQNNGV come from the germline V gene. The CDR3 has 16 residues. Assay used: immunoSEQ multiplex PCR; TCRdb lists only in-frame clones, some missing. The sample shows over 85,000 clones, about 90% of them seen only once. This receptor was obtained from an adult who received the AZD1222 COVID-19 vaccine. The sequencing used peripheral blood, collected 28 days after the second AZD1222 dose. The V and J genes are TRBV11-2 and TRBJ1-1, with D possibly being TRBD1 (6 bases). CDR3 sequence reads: CASSLARDTWNTEAFF. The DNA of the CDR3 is TGTGCCAGCAGCTTAGCCCGGGACACCTGGAACACTGAAGCTTTCTTT. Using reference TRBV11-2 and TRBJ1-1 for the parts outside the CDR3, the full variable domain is EAGVAQSPRYKIIEKRQSVAFWCNPISGHATLYWYQQILGQGPKLLIQFQNNGVVDDSQLPKDRFSAERLKGVDSTLKIQPAKLEDSAVYLCASSLARDTWNTEAFFGQGTRLTVV.